These 9 T cell receptor beta chains were sequenced from one sample in a study of cytomegalovirus exposure and HLA in healthy donors. Amplification used 60 Vbeta primers and 13 Jbeta primers. The assay was immunoSEQ multiplex PCR, and TCRdb's table has in-frame clones only and misses some. The data contain around 35,000 clones, 75% to 85% of them singletons. Sequencing input: PBMCs. The receptor source for this set is a middle-aged woman in good health and CMV-seronegative.

The chain combines TRBV7-8 with TRBJ1-5; 10 positions agree with TRBD1. The CDR3 length is 16 residues. Germline lookup yields CDR1 SGHVS and CDR2 FQNEAQ. V dropped 5 bases and J dropped 5; count of bases not matched to a gene: 9. The CDR3 DNA follows: TGTGCCAGCAGCGGGGCTTCCGGGACAGGGGATCAGCCCCAGCATTTT. Its protein is CASSGASGTGDQPQHF.

The chain links TRBV7-2 to TRBJ1-2; TRBD1 matches 8 bases. Germline-derived CDR1 and CDR2 are SGHTA and FQGNSA. V gave up 4 bases and J gave up 7 bases; unmatched junction bases: 11. This CDR3 is 15 amino acids long. The CDR3 DNA is TGTGCCAGCAGCTCCAGGGGGCAGGGGCGGGGTGGCTACACCTTC. This gives the protein CASSSRGQGRGGYTF. The full variable domain, completed using reference TRBV7-2 and TRBJ1-2, is GAGVSQSPSNKVTEKGKDVELRCDPISGHTALYWYRQSLGQGLEFLIYFQGNSAPDKSGLPSDRFSAERTGGSVSTLTIQRTQQEDSAVYLCASSSRGQGRGGYTFGSGTRLTVV.

This clone was seen a single time. V and J are TRBV6-5 and TRBJ1-2; 9 positions agree with TRBD1. The CDR3 is 15 residues long. Germline loops: CDR1 MNHEY, CDR2 SVGAGI. V trimming: 6 bases; J trimming: 7 bases; junction bases outside the gene matches: 12. CDR3 bases: TGTGCCAGCAGACCCCCGGGACAGGGTTTCGGTGGCTACACCTTC. Residues: CASRPPGQGFGGYTF.

V gene TRBV18 combines with J gene TRBJ1-6; the D gene is possibly TRBD1 (5 bases). Trimming left V 8 bases short and J 0 bases short, with 14 bases between. From germline, CDR1 is KGHSH and CDR2 LQKENI. The length of the CDR3 is 16 residues. The CDR3 loop is CASHPGGASYNSPLHF. The CDR3 coding sequence is TGTGCCAGCCATCCCGGGGGAGCCTCCTATAATTCACCCCTCCACTTT.

The chain carries TRBV7-9 and TRBJ2-4; 7 bases are a match to TRBD1. Per the germline V gene, CDR1 is SEHNR and CDR2 is FQNEAQ (reference sequence). V shed 2 bases, J shed 0 bases, and the junction held 10 bases outside the gene matches. The CDR3 runs to 18 residues. The CDR3 protein is CASSLSPRQGLAKNIQYF. DNA for the CDR3: TGTGCCAGCAGCTTATCGCCTCGACAGGGCCTAGCCAAAAACATTCAGTACTTC.

The genes are TRBV6-1 and TRBJ2-1; no firm D call. Germline V gene lookup returns CDR1 MNHNS and CDR2 SASEGT. Trimming removed 8 bases at V and 4 bases at J, with 6 bases between. CDR3 size: 11 residues. The CDR3 DNA reads as TGTGCCAGCCCTAATTACAATGAGCAGTTCTTC. It translates to CASPNYNEQFF.

The chain links TRBV18 to TRBJ1-1; TRBD1 is a possible D gene (5 bases). V was pared by 6 bases and J by 5 bases, with 10 bases between. Per the germline V gene, CDR1 is KGHSH and CDR2 is LQKENI. The CDR3 runs 12 residues. The CDR3 nucleotides are TGTGCCAGCTCTATGCGGGGGACTGAAGCTTTCTTT. Translating gives CASSMRGTEAFF.

The genes are TRBV15 and TRBJ2-2; 9 bases are shared with TRBD1. This CDR3 is 16 amino acids long. In germline, CDR1 is LNHNV, CDR2 YYDKDF (reference sequence). Trimming cost V 2 bases and J 6 bases; bases outside gene matches: 7. CDR3 sequence (DNA): TGTGCCACCAGCAGATTCGGGACAGGGAGGCCCGGGGAGCTGTTTTTT. It translates to CATSRFGTGRPGELFF.

A few counts support this clone. CDR3 amino acids: CASSYSKNGYGYTF. Here the CDR3 DNA reads TGTGCCAGCAGTTACTCGAAGAACGGCTATGGCTACACCTTC. V gene TRBV6-5 combines with J gene TRBJ1-2; D gene ambiguous. The CDR3 has 14 amino acids. The germline V and J ends were trimmed by 0 bases and 4 bases, with 9 bases remaining between them. In germline, CDR1 is MNHEY, CDR2 SVGAGI.